This T cell receptor beta chain is drawn from a study of CD8+CD57+ T cells in acquired aplastic anemia. TCR beta VDJ and CDR3 profiles were obtained from a genomic DNA template. TCRdb reprocessed the reads with MiXCR, giving one entry per CDR3 protein. The data hold 200,000 to 250,000 distinct CDR3 sequences, with almost 50% observed a single time. Before being chosen for sequencing, patients had shown CD8+CD57+ cell expansion by flow cytometry. The receptor's source is a human donor with aplastic anemia. Sequenced material: sorted CD4+, CD8+, or CD8+CD57+ T cells (not recorded which) from PBMCs.

The CDR3 DNA reads TGTGCCAGCAGGCCGGACACCGCGACCTACGAGCAGTACTTC. Its protein product is CASRPDTATYEQYF. The V and J genes are TRBV28 and TRBJ2-7, with a tentative D call TRBD1 (5 bases). Deletions cut 6 bases from V and 2 bases from J, with 14 bases between. CDR3 length: 14 residues. The germline gives CDR1 MDHEN, CDR2 SYDVKM.